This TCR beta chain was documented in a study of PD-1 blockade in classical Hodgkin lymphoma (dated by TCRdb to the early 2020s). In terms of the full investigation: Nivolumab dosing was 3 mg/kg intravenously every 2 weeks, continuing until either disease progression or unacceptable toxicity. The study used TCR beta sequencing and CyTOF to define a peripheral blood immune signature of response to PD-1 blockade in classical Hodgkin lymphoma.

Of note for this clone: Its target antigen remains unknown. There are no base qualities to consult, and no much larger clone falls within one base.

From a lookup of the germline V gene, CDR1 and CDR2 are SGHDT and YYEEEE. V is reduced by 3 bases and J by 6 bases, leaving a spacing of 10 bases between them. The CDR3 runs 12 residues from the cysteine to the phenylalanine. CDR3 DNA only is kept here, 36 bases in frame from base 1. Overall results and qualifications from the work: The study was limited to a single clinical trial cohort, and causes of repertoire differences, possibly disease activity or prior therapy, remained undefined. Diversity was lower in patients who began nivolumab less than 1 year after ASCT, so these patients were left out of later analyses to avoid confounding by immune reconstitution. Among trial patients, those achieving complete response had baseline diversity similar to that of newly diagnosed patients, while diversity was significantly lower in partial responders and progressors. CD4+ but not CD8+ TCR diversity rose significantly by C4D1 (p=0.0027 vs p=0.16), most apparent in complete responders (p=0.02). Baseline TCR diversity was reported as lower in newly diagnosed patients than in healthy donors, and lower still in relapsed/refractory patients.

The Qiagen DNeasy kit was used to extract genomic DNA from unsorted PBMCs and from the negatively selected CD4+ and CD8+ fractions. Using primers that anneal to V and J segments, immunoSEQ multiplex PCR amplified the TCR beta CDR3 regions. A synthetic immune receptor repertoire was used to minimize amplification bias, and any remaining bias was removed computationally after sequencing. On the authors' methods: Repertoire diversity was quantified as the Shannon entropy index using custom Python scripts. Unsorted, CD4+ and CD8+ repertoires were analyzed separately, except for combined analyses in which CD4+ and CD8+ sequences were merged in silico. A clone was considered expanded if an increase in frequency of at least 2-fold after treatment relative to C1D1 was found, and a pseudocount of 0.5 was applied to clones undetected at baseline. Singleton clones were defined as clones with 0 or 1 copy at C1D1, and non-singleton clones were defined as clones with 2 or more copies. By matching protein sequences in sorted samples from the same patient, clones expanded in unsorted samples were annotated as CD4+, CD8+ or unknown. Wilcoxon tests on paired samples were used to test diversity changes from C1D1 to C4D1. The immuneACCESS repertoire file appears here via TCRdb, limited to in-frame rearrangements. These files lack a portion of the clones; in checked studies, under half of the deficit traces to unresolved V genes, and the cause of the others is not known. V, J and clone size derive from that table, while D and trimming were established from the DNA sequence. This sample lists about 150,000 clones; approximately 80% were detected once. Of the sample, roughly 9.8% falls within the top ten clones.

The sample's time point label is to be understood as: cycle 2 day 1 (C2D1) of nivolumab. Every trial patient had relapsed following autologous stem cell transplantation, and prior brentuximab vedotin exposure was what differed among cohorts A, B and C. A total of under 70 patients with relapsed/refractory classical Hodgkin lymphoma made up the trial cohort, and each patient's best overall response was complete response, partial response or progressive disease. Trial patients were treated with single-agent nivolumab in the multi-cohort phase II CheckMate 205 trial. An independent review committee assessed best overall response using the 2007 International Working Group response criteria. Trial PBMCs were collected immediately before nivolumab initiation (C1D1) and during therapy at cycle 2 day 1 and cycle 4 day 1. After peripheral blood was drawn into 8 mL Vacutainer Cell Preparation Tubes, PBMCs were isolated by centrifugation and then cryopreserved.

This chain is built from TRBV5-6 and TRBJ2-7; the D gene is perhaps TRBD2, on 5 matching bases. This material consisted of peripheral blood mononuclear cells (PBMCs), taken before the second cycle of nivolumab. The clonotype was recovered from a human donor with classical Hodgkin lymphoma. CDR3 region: CASSWGEGEQYF. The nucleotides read TGTGCCAGCAGCTGGGGTGAGGGCGAGCAGTACTTC.